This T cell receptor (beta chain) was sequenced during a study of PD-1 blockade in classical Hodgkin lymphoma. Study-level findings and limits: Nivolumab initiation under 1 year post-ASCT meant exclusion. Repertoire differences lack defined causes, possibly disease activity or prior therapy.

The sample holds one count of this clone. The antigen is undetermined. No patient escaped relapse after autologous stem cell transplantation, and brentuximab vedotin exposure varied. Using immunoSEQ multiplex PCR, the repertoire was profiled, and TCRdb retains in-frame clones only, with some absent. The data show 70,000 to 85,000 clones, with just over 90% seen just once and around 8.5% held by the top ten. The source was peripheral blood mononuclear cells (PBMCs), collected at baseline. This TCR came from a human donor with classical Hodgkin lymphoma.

DNA of the CDR3: TGTGCCAGCTCACGTAGGACAGGGGGATCAGATACGCAGTATTTT. This encodes CASSRRTGGSDTQYF. V and J are TRBV18 and TRBJ2-3; 10 bases are a match to TRBD1. The CDR3 is 15 amino acids. Trimming at V came to 4 bases and at J to 4 bases, leaving 5 bases not matched to a gene. Looked up from germline, CDR1 is KGHSH and CDR2 is LQKENI.